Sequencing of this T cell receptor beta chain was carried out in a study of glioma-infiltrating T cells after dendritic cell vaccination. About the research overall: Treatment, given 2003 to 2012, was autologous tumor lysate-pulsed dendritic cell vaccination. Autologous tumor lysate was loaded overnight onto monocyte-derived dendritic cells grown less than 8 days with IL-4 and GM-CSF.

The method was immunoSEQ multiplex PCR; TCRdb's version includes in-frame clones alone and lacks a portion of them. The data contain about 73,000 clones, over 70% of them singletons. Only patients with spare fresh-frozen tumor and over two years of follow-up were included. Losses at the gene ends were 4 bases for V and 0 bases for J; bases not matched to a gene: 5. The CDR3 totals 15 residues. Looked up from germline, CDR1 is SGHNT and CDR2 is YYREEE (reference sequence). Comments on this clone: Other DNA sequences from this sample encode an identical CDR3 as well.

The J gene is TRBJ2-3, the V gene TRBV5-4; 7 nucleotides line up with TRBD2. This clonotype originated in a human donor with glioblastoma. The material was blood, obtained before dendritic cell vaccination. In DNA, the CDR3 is TGTGCCAGCAGCCTACTAGCGACTAGCACAGATACGCAGTATTTT. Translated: CASSLLATSTDTQYF. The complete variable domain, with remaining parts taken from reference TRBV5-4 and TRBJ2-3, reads ETGVTQSPTHLIKTRGQQVTLRCSSQSGHNTVSWYQQALGQGPQFIFQYYREEENGRGNFPPRFSGLQFPNYSSELNVNALELDDSALYLCASSLLATSTDTQYFGPGTRLTVL.